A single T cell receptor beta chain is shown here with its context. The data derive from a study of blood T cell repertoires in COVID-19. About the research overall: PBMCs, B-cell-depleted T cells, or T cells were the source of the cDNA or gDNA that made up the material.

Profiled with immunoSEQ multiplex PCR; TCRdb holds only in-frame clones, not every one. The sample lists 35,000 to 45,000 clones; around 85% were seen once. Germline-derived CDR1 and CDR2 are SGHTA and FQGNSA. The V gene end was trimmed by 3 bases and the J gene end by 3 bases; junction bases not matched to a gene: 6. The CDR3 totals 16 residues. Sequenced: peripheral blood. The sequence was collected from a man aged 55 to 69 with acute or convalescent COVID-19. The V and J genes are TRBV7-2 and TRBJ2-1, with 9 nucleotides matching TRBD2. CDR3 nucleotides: TGTGCCAGCAGCTTGAGTACAGCGGGGGGCTACAATGAGCAGTTCTTC. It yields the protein CASSLSTAGGYNEQFF.